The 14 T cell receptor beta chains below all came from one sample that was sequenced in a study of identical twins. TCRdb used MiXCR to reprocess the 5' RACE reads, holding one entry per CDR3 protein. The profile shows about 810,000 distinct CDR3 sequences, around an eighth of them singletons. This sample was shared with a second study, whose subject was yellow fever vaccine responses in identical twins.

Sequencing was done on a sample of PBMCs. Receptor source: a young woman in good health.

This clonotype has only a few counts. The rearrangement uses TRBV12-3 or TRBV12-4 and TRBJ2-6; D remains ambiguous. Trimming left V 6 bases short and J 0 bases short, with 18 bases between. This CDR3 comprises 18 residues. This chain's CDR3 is CASRPIIMGNSGANVLTF. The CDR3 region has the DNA TGTGCCAGCAGACCGATAATAATGGGGAACTCTGGGGCCAACGTCCTGACTTTC.

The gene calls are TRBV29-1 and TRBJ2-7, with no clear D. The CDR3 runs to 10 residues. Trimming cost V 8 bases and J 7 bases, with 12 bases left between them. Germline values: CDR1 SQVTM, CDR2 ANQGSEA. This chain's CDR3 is CSLRAAEQYF. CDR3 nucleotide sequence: TGCAGCCTTCGGGCTGCTGAGCAGTACTTC.

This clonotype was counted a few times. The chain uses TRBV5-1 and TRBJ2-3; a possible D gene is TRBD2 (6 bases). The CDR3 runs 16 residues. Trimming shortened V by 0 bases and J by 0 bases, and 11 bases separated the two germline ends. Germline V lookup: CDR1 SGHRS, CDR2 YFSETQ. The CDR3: CASSLAWAGSTDTQYF. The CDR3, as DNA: TGCGCCAGCAGCTTGGCCTGGGCGGGAAGCACAGATACGCAGTATTTT.

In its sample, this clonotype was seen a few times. The CDR3 DNA reads TGTGCCATCACCATTACAGGGTCCAACACAGATACGCAGTATTTT. Translation: CAITITGSNTDTQYF. This sequence joins TRBV10-3 and TRBJ2-3, with D possibly matching TRBD1 (6 bases). Per the germline V gene, CDR1 is ENHRY and CDR2 is SYGVKD. V lost 7 bases, J lost 2 bases, and 16 bases lay in between. The CDR3 is 15 residues long.

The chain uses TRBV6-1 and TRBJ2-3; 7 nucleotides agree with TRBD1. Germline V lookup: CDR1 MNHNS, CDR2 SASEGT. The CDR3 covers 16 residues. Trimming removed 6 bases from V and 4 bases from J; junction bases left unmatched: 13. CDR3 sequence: CASRPTGTGIPDTQYF. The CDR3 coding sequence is TGTGCCAGCAGGCCGACAGGGACCGGCATTCCAGATACGCAGTATTTT.

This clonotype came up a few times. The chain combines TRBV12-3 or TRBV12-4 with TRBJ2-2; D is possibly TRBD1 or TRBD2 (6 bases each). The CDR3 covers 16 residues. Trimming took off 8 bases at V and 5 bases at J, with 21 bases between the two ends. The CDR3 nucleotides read TGTGCCAGCCTCCCCCCCCCCGGAGGGGGGACCGGGGAGCTGTTTTTT. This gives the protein CASLPPPGGGTGELFF.

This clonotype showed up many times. CDR3 bases: TGTGCCACAAGGGAAGGTTTGGACAATCAGCCCCAGCATTTT. Amino acid sequence: CATREGLDNQPQHF. The chain carries TRBV10-3 and TRBJ1-5; no clear D. The CDR3 sequence is 14 residues long. CDR1 and CDR2 (germline): ENHRY, SYGVKD. V was cut by 10 bases and J by 3 bases, with 16 bases left in between.

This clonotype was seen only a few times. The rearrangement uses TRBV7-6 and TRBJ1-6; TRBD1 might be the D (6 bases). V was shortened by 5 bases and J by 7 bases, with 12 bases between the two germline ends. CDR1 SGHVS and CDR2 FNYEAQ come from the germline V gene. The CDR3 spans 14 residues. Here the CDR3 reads CASSETGRNSPLHF. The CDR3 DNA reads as TGTGCCAGCAGCGAAACAGGGAGGAATTCACCCCTCCACTTT.

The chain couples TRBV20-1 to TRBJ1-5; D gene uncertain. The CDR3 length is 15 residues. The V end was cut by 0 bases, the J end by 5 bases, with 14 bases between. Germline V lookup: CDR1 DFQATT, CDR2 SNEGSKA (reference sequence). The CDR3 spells CSARDPGPTDQPQHF. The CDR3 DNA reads TGCAGTGCTAGAGATCCTGGGCCCACGGATCAGCCCCAGCATTTT.

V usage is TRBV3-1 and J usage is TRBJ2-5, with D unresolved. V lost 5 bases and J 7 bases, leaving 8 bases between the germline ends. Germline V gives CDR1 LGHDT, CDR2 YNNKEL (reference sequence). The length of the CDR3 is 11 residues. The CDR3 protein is CASSERGTQYF. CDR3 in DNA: TGTGCCAGCAGCGAGCGCGGGACCCAGTACTTC.

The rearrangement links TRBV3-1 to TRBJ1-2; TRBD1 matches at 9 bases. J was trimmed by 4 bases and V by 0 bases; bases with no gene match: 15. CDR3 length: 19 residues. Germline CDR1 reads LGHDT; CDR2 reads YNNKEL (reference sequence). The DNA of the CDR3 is TGTGCCAGCAGCCAAGAAAGAGGGGACAGGGTATCCCTGTTCTATGGCTACACCTTC. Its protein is CASSQERGDRVSLFYGYTF.

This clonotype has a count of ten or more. CDR3 in DNA: TGTGCCAGCAGTTTCTCCCCTCCACCGCGTGAGCAGTTCTTC. Translated: CASSFSPPPREQFF. The chain has TRBV12-3 or TRBV12-4 and TRBJ2-1; D not resolved. The germline V and J ends were trimmed by 3 bases and 9 bases, with 15 bases remaining between them. This CDR3 has 14 amino acids.

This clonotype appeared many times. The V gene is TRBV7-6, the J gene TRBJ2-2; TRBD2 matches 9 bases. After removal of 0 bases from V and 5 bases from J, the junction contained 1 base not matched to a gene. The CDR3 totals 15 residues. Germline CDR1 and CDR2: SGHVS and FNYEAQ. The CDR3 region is CASSLASGGTGELFF. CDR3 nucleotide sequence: TGTGCCAGCAGCTTAGCGAGCGGGGGGACCGGGGAGCTGTTTTTT.

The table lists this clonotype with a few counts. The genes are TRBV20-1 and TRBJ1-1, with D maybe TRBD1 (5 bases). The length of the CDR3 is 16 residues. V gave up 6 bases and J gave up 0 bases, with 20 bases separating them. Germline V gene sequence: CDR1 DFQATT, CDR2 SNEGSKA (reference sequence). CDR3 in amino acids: CSALPGTQPMNTEAFF. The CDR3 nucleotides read TGCAGTGCCCTCCCGGGGACCCAGCCGATGAACACTGAAGCTTTCTTT.